What follows are 15 T cell receptor beta chains derived from one specimen sequenced in a study of blood T cell repertoires in COVID-19. The protocol was immunoSEQ multiplex PCR, while the TCRdb copy is restricted to in-frame clones and leaves out a portion. This sample has more than 200,000 clones, with around 78% found just once. The sample was peripheral blood. The receptors derive from a woman aged 70-85 years with active or convalescent COVID-19.

V usage is TRBV4-2 and J usage is TRBJ2-7; 14 bases fit TRBD2. V was clipped by 0 bases and J by 6 bases; unmatched bases: 7. This CDR3 is built from 17 residues. Germline values: CDR1 LGHNA, CDR2 YNFKEQ. CDR3: CASSQEAGTSGSREQYF. The CDR3 DNA reads TGTGCCAGCAGCCAAGAGGCCGGGACTAGCGGGAGCCGCGAGCAGTACTTC.

This sequence joins TRBV7-8 and TRBJ1-3; D gene ambiguous. Deletions cut 0 bases from V and 1 base from J, with 7 bases between. Germline lookup yields CDR1 SGHVS and CDR2 FQNEAQ. This CDR3 region has 15 residues. The DNA of the CDR3 is TGTGCCAGCAGCTTAGCGGGCCAGTCTGGAAACACCATATATTTT. Encoded protein: CASSLAGQSGNTIYF. Looking up the rest from reference TRBV7-8 and TRBJ1-3 gives the full variable domain: GAGVSQSPRYKVAKRGQDVALRCDPISGHVSLFWYQQALGQGPEFLTYFQNEAQLDKSGLPSDRFFAERPEGSVSTLKIQRTQQEDSAVYLCASSLAGQSGNTIYFGEGSWLTVV.

The CDR3, as DNA: TGTGCCATTGGAGCGGGAGTGAAAGATACGCAGTATTTT. Its protein is CAIGAGVKDTQYF. This chain links TRBV10-3 with TRBJ2-3, with 8 bases aligning to TRBD2. This CDR3 has 13 amino acids. Losses at the gene ends were 9 bases for V and 5 bases for J; bases not matched to a gene: 7. The V gene's germline CDR1 is ENHRY and CDR2 SYGVKD.

V and J are TRBV3-1 (or the pseudogene TRBV3-2) and TRBJ1-4; D might be TRBD1 (5 bases). There are 15 residues in the CDR3. The germline CDR1 and CDR2 sequences are LGHDT and YNNKEL (reference sequence). Trimming removed 1 base from V and 7 bases from J, with 13 bases in between. Here the CDR3 reads CASSQGSREGEKLFF. DNA of the CDR3: TGTGCCAGCAGCCAAGGTAGCAGGGAAGGTGAAAAACTGTTTTTT.

This chain connects TRBV12-3 or TRBV12-4 to TRBJ1-2, with a tentative D call TRBD1 (6 bases). This CDR3 is built from 13 residues. The ends were cut back, 3 bases at V and 6 bases at J, with 11 bases in the middle. CDR3 region: CASSLEGGNGYTF. CDR3 sequence (DNA): TGTGCCAGCAGTTTGGAGGGGGGGAATGGCTACACCTTC.

The V call is TRBV5-4, the J call TRBJ2-5, with D possibly being TRBD2 (6 bases). Trimming left V 4 bases short and J 5 bases short, with 21 bases between. The CDR3 has 16 amino acids. Germline V gene lookup returns CDR1 SGHNT and CDR2 YYREEE (reference sequence). The CDR3 protein is CASSRNSGGHGETQYF. CDR3 sequence (DNA): TGTGCCAGCAGCCGAAATAGCGGAGGCCATGGGGAGACCCAGTACTTC.

J is TRBJ1-2 and V is TRBV6-5, with D possibly being TRBD1 (5 bases). Germline CDR1 reads MNHEY; CDR2 reads SVGAGI. This CDR3 is 14 amino acids long. The ends were cut back, 6 bases at V and 0 bases at J, with 11 bases in the middle. The CDR3 protein is CASSSDRSNYGYTF. CDR3 nucleotide sequence: TGTGCCAGCAGCAGCGACAGATCTAACTATGGCTACACCTTC.

This chain links TRBV19 with TRBJ1-6; TRBD1 matches 9 bases. Looked up from germline, CDR1 is LNHDA and CDR2 is SQIVND (reference sequence). J was trimmed by 8 bases and V by 6 bases; bases with no gene match: 11. CDR3 length: 16 amino acids. The CDR3 nucleotides read TGTGCCAGTAGCCCCTGGACAGGGGCCCACGATTCACCCCTCCACTTT. It specifies CASSPWTGAHDSPLHF.

V gene TRBV7-8 combines with J gene TRBJ1-5, with 9 bases aligning to TRBD1. The V segment lost 4 bases and the J segment 7 bases; nucleotides outside the gene matches: 5. Germline values: CDR1 SGHVS, CDR2 FQNEAQ. The CDR3 consists of 14 residues. The CDR3 sequence is CASSSGQGFQPQHF. DNA for the CDR3: TGTGCCAGCAGCTCGGGACAGGGCTTCCAGCCCCAGCATTTT. Filled out from reference TRBV7-8 and TRBJ1-5, the complete variable domain reads GAGVSQSPRYKVAKRGQDVALRCDPISGHVSLFWYQQALGQGPEFLTYFQNEAQLDKSGLPSDRFFAERPEGSVSTLKIQRTQQEDSAVYLCASSSGQGFQPQHFGDGTRLSIL.

DNA of the CDR3: TGTGCCAGCAGCCAAGATGCGGTACGGGACACCGGGGAGCTGTTTTTT. Its translation: CASSQDAVRDTGELFF. This chain joins TRBV4-2 and TRBJ2-2; D gene ambiguous. Between the trimmed V and J ends, which lost 0 bases and 3 bases, there was a span of 11 bases. CDR1 and CDR2 (germline): LGHNA, YNFKEQ. The length of the CDR3 is 16 residues.

This clone has just a few counts. This chain connects TRBV3-1 (or the pseudogene TRBV3-2) to TRBJ2-5; 9 bases match TRBD2. Germline values: CDR1 LGHDT, CDR2 YNNKEL (reference sequence). The CDR3 is 17 amino acids. The junction had 10 bases not matched to a gene; V was cut back by 1 base and J by 4 bases. The DNA of the CDR3 is TGTGCCAGCAGCCAAGGCGGTAGCGGGAGTGTTCGAGAGACCCAGTACTTC. Its protein is CASSQGGSGSVRETQYF.

This clone was counted once. The chain is built from TRBV5-6 and TRBJ1-5; 8 bases agree with TRBD1. The CDR3 covers 15 residues. V lost 4 bases, J lost 9 bases, and 12 bases stayed unmatched. CDR1 is SGHDT and CDR2 is YYEEEE in the germline V gene. In DNA, the CDR3 is TGTGCCAGCAGCAAAGATAGGGGACAGGCCGGGCCCCAGCATTTT. Translation gives CASSKDRGQAGPQHF. Variable domain in full (rest from reference TRBV5-6 and TRBJ1-5): DAGVTQSPTHLIKTRGQQVTLRCSPKSGHDTVSWYQQALGQGPQFIFQYYEEEERQRGNFPDRFSGHQFPNYSSELNVNALLLGDSALYLCASSKDRGQAGPQHFGDGTRLSIL.

This sequence joins TRBV5-6 and TRBJ2-3; perhaps TRBD1 as D (6 bases). This CDR3 has 13 residues. CDR1 and CDR2 from the germline V gene are SGHDT and YYEEEE. Trimming pared 4 bases from V and 6 bases from J, leaving 12 bases between. The CDR3: CASSQGPHDTQYF. CDR3 coding DNA: TGTGCCAGCAGCCAGGGGCCGCATGATACGCAGTATTTT.

This chain joins TRBV5-6 and TRBJ2-3; 7 bases match TRBD2. Trimming removed 0 bases from V and 1 base from J; junction bases left unmatched: 5. Looked up from germline, CDR1 is SGHDT and CDR2 is YYEEEE. The CDR3 consists of 16 residues. CDR3 in amino acids: CASSLVSGARTDTQYF. In nucleotides, the CDR3 is TGTGCCAGCAGCTTGGTGAGCGGGGCCCGCACAGATACGCAGTATTTT.

At least ten counts were recorded for this clone. The V and J genes are TRBV6-4 and TRBJ1-1, with D possibly being TRBD1 (6 bases). Trimming left V 4 bases short and J 12 bases short, with 18 bases between. Germline CDR1 is MRHNA and CDR2 is SNTAGT. This CDR3 is built from 13 residues. As DNA, the CDR3 is TGTGCCAGCAGTGGGACAGCGGGGTTCGTGACTTTCTTT. Its protein product is CASSGTAGFVTFF.